Listed below are T cell receptor beta chains from one sample, sequenced in a study of blood T cell repertoires in COVID-19. Some clones are missing from TCRdb's copy, which holds only in-frame ones; the method was immunoSEQ multiplex PCR. The sample has approximately 53,000 clones, 82% seen once. The source material was peripheral blood. All receptors come from a woman aged 55 to 70 with acute or convalescent COVID-19. Both conserved end residues are trimmed from each CDR3. Clone size is stated in some rows and not others, as once, few, many or a class when expanded.

v_gene | abundance | CDR3aa
TRBV19 | . | ASHSMNTEAF
TRBV9 | once | ASSPGMDRSAGGYT
TRBV5-4 | . | ASSSTGTGGGETQY
TRBV4-2 | few | ASSHPPGTGWDQPQH
TRBV5-1 | . | ASSRVGENTGELF
TRBV5-6 | once | ASSFGTEEAF
TRBV2 | . | ASHLRTGPEEKLF
TRBV3-1/TRBV3-2 | . | ASSRGSLRGGEGAF
TRBV7-2 | . | ASTFSSQTGGPSPLH
TRBV27 | . | ASTYTGTGAYNEQF
TRBV14 | . | ASSRKPGTGPY
TRBV27 | . | AASRRAINTGELF
TRBV18 | . | ASSPGQGVTEAF
TRBV7-3 | . | ASSQDGRGGYT
TRBV19 | . | ASSPGQNYEQY
TRBV21-1 | . | ARTGGCTDTQY
TRBV5-1 | . | ASSLAPPRPLH
TRBV5-5 | once | ASSLAGASNEQF
TRBV4-2 | . | ASSQDGTGMEGNTIY
TRBV7-3 | . | ASSPRRQGGTDTQY
TRBV4-1 | . | ASSQNPGHNNSPLH
TRBV27 | . | ASTPLLAGGITGELF
TRBV28 | . | ASWAGRTEAF
TRBV2 | few | ASSENRAHQETQY
TRBV10-1 | . | ASSPLGGGLKQF
TRBV6-2/TRBV6-3 | few | ASSYLLANEQF
TRBV18 | . | ASSTRGQTNTEAF
TRBV6-1 | once | ASSEFGGTSSYEQY
TRBV28 | . | ASSSRQGKSSGPNTEAF
TRBV5-1 | . | ASSTLDKLNTEAF
TRBV11-3 | . | ASSLGGSKNIQY
TRBV7-9 | . | ASRAPGGITDTQY
TRBV7-9 | . | ASSQTDYGYT
TRBV13 | . | ASSSRGLGNYGYT
TRBV10-1 | . | ADHAVLGANVLT
TRBV3-1/TRBV3-2 | . | ASSHRGNTDTQY
TRBV7-8 | . | ASSSAGANTEAF
TRBV23-1 | once | ASSQKTLQNTEAF
TRBV7-2 | . | ASGEVYTDTQY
TRBV10-3 | . | AIRGQGSSTEAF